The 26 T cell receptor beta chains presented below share a single source sample, sequenced in a study of cytomegalovirus exposure and HLA in healthy donors. Primers: 60 Vbeta forward and 13 Jbeta reverse. Repertoires were generated with immunoSEQ multiplex PCR, while TCRdb's copy carries only in-frame clones and drops some. This sample has about 93,000 clones, with 78% found just once. The sample taken for sequencing was PBMCs. Receptors were obtained from a woman in her forties in good health and CMV-seronegative.

V is TRBV19 and J is TRBJ2-1, with TRBD2 identical over 11 bases. Germline assignment: CDR1 LNHDA and CDR2 SQIVND (reference sequence). The CDR3 spans 14 residues. V shed 10 bases and J 12 bases; nucleotides not matched to a gene: 14. CDR3 residues: CATHGLAGLGGQFF. The CDR3 bases are TGTGCCACCCATGGACTAGCGGGCCTCGGGGGGCAGTTCTTC. Based on the CDR3 plus reference TRBV19 and TRBJ2-1, the full variable domain is DGGITQSPKYLFRKEGQNVTLSCEQNLNHDAMYWYRQDPGQGLRLIYYSQIVNDFQKGDIAEGYSVSREKKESFPLTVTSAQKNPTAFYLCATHGLAGLGGQFFGPGTRLTVL.

The CDR3 region is CASSRLAGGGDNNEQFF. CDR3 DNA sequence: TGTGCCAGCTCAAGGCTAGCGGGAGGTGGGGACAACAATGAGCAGTTCTTC. The chain employs TRBV19 and TRBJ2-1, with 11 bases matching TRBD2. The CDR3 consists of 17 residues. V was clipped by 9 bases and J by 5 bases; unmatched bases: 15. CDR1 is LNHDA and CDR2 is SQIVND in the germline V gene (reference sequence).

The chain joins TRBV5-6 to TRBJ2-1, with 15 bases aligning to TRBD2. The CDR3 totals 19 residues. V lost 2 bases and J lost 0; bases outside the gene matches: 6. Germline lookup yields CDR1 SGHDT and CDR2 YYEEEE. The CDR3 reads CASSLGLAGGIPSYNEQFF. The CDR3 DNA is TGTGCCAGCAGCTTAGGACTAGCGGGAGGGATCCCCTCCTACAATGAGCAGTTCTTC. Supplemented by reference TRBV5-6 and TRBJ2-1, the full variable domain reads DAGVTQSPTHLIKTRGQQVTLRCSPKSGHDTVSWYQQALGQGPQFIFQYYEEEERQRGNFPDRFSGHQFPNYSSELNVNALLLGDSALYLCASSLGLAGGIPSYNEQFFGPGTRLTVL.

The chain couples TRBV14 to TRBJ2-3; TRBD2 is a possible D gene (5 bases). Germline loops: CDR1 SGHDN, CDR2 FVKESK. V lost 1 base and J 9 bases, leaving 8 bases between the germline ends. The CDR3 has 12 residues. The CDR3 spells CASSQGLATQYF. CDR3 bases: TGTGCCAGCAGCCAAGGCCTAGCCACGCAGTATTTT.

With regard to this clone: Germline and junction disagree at one end, which may indicate a read error. The rearrangement joins TRBV7-9 to TRBJ1-2; no reliable D call. The CDR3 contains 15 residues. Germline assignment: CDR1 SEHNR and CDR2 FQNEAQ (reference sequence). CDR3 loop: CASSLAMGTNYGYPF. The CDR3 nucleotides read TGTGCCAGCAGCTTAGCCATGGGTACGAACTATGGCTACCCCTTC.

The genes are TRBV7-9 and TRBJ2-3, with 9 bases lining up with TRBD2. Germline-derived CDR1 and CDR2 are SEHNR and FQNEAQ (reference sequence). With V trimmed by 3 bases and J by 3 bases, 7 bases remained unmatched. There are 16 residues in the CDR3. The CDR3 is CASSFGLAGVTDTQYF. The CDR3 coding sequence is TGTGCCAGCAGCTTTGGCTTAGCGGGAGTGACAGATACGCAGTATTTT.

V is TRBV2 and J is TRBJ1-5; the D gene is possibly TRBD1 (5 bases). Germline V gives CDR1 SNHLY, CDR2 FYNNEI. The CDR3 consists of 14 residues. The ends were cut back, 4 bases at V and 1 base at J, with 8 bases in the middle. The CDR3 sequence: CASSGDWSNQPQHF. The CDR3 nucleotides read TGTGCCAGCAGTGGGGACTGGAGCAATCAGCCCCAGCATTTT.

The genes are TRBV27 and TRBJ1-2; 10 bases fit TRBD1. Germline CDR1 MNHEY, CDR2 SMNVEV (reference sequence). The CDR3 spans 15 residues. With V trimmed by 5 bases and J by 2 bases, 5 bases remained unmatched. CDR3 DNA sequence: TGTGCCAGCAGTATACGGACAGGGGGGAACTATGGCTACACCTTC. The encoded protein is CASSIRTGGNYGYTF.

This chain links TRBV27 with TRBJ2-1; D is possibly TRBD2 (6 bases). Germline assignment: CDR1 MNHEY and CDR2 SMNVEV (reference sequence). The CDR3 spans 17 residues. Trimming stripped 5 bases from V and 5 bases from J, with 22 bases between. The CDR3 loop reads CASSRGTFAGAHNEQFF. The CDR3 region has the DNA TGTGCCAGCAGTCGCGGGACCTTCGCAGGCGCCCACAATGAGCAGTTCTTC.

This chain connects TRBV9 to TRBJ1-4, with TRBD1 identical over 11 bases. The CDR3 has 15 residues. Germline V gene data show CDR1 as SGDLS and CDR2 as YYNGEE. V was pared by 4 bases and J by 8 bases, with 7 bases of the junction left unmatched. The CDR3 coding sequence is TGTGCCAGCAGCACAGGGGACAGGGGGAACGAAAAACTGTTTTTT. It is translated as CASSTGDRGNEKLFF. Complete variable domain (other parts from reference TRBV9 and TRBJ1-4): DSGVTQTPKHLITATGQRVTLRCSPRSGDLSVYWYQQSLDQGLQFLIQYYNGEERAKGNILERFSAQQFPDLHSELNLSSLELGDSALYFCASSTGDRGNEKLFFGSGTQLSVL.

The chain employs TRBV5-1 and TRBJ1-2, with TRBD1 identical over 8 bases. This CDR3 contains 14 residues. Trimming took 4 bases from V and 7 from J; bases not matched to a gene: 9. The germline CDR1 and CDR2 sequences are SGHRS and YFSETQ. CDR3 amino acids: CASSPGQAPRGYTF. Here the CDR3 DNA reads TGCGCCAGCAGCCCGGGACAGGCCCCCCGTGGCTACACCTTC.

This chain links TRBV27 with TRBJ2-2, with D tentatively TRBD2 (5 bases). The CDR3 sequence is 15 residues long. The V end lost 6 bases, the J end lost 1 base, and 12 bases lay between the germline ends. Per germline, CDR1 MNHEY and CDR2 SMNVEV (reference sequence). The CDR3 sequence: CASRPLGGNTGELFF. CDR3 bases: TGTGCCAGCAGGCCTCTCGGAGGGAACACCGGGGAGCTGTTTTTT.

This rearrangement joins TRBV5-4 to TRBJ2-7, with 11 bases lining up with TRBD2. V was clipped by 1 base and J by 3 bases; unmatched bases: 3. The CDR3 is 15 amino acids. Germline V lookup: CDR1 SGHNT, CDR2 YYREEE (reference sequence). CDR3 amino acids: CASSLFGLAGYEQYF. CDR3 nucleotides: TGTGCCAGCAGCTTGTTCGGACTAGCGGGCTACGAGCAGTACTTC.

The chain joins TRBV7-8 to TRBJ1-6; possibly TRBD1 for D (5 bases). CDR3 size: 19 residues. CDR1 is SGHVS, CDR2 FQNEAQ, per germline. V was pared by 1 base and J by 0 bases, with 16 bases between. CDR3 region: CASSLVSGGKSSYNSPLHF. The CDR3 nucleotides read TGTGCCAGCAGCTTAGTCTCTGGGGGGAAGAGCTCCTATAATTCACCCCTCCACTTT.

In this sample, this clone turned up a few times. Other DNA sequences in the sample encode the same CDR3. The V call is TRBV6-1, the J call TRBJ2-3, with 8 bases aligning to TRBD2. The V gene end was trimmed by 5 bases and the J gene end by 5 bases; junction bases not matched to a gene: 0. CDR1 and CDR2 from the germline V gene are MNHNS and SASEGT. The CDR3 length is 12 residues. Written as DNA, the CDR3 is TGTGCCAGCAGTCTAGCGGGAGATACGCAGTATTTT. It encodes CASSLAGDTQYF.

The chain couples TRBV28 to TRBJ1-3, with a weak D call TRBD1 (6 bases). V was cut by 4 bases and J by 4 bases, with 14 bases left in between. This CDR3 spans 15 amino acids. The V gene's germline CDR1 is MDHEN and CDR2 SYDVKM. CDR3 sequence reads: CASSYPRGSGNTIYF. The DNA for the CDR3 is TGTGCCAGCAGTTACCCGAGGGGGTCCGGAAACACCATATATTTT.

The V call is TRBV7-9, the J call TRBJ2-7, with unresolved D. This CDR3 contains 12 residues. Germline-derived CDR1 and CDR2 are SEHNR and FQNEAQ (reference sequence). The V gene lost 4 bases and the J gene lost 9 bases, with 13 bases spanning the gap. The CDR3 DNA reads as TGTGCCAGCAGCTGGGCCGACACCCTGCAGTACTTC. Its translation: CASSWADTLQYF.

The chain uses TRBV16 and TRBJ2-7; no definite D call. Germline V CDR1 and CDR2: KGHSY, FQNENV. This CDR3 is built from 12 residues. The V end lost 3 bases, the J end lost 7 bases, and 10 bases lay between the germline ends. DNA of the CDR3: TGTGCCAGCAGCCATCCAGGTGGGGAGCAGTACTTC. It is translated as CASSHPGGEQYF.

V and J are TRBV6-5 and TRBJ1-2, with a possible D match to TRBD1 (5 bases). The CDR3 loop spans 15 amino acids. V was cut by 7 bases and J by 6 bases, with 21 bases left in between. Germline V gives CDR1 MNHEY, CDR2 SVGAGI. The CDR3 is CASTTPGLKYDGYTF. CDR3 in DNA: TGTGCCAGCACAACCCCGGGACTGAAGTACGATGGCTACACCTTC.

The V gene is TRBV7-9, the J gene TRBJ2-1, with 12 bases aligning to TRBD2. V shed 5 bases, J shed 6 bases, and the junction held 2 bases outside the gene matches. The CDR3 runs to 14 residues. Germline assignment: CDR1 SEHNR and CDR2 FQNEAQ (reference sequence). The DNA for the CDR3 is TGTGCCAGCAGCCGGACTAGCGGGACCAATGAGCAGTTCTTC. Translating gives CASSRTSGTNEQFF.

The chain links TRBV7-9 to TRBJ2-5; TRBD1 matches at 7 bases. Germline assignment: CDR1 SEHNR and CDR2 FQNEAQ (reference sequence). CDR3 length: 15 residues. Trimming cost V 6 bases and J 1 base; bases outside gene matches: 8. The chain's CDR3 is CASRKGTGVQETQYF. The CDR3, as DNA: TGTGCCAGCAGGAAGGGAACAGGGGTCCAAGAGACCCAGTACTTC.

The chain links TRBV19 to TRBJ1-1, with a possible D match to TRBD1 (6 bases). Per the germline V gene, CDR1 is LNHDA and CDR2 is SQIVND (reference sequence). The CDR3 has 16 residues. Between the trimmed V and J ends, which lost 2 bases and 2 bases, there was a span of 15 bases. The CDR3 protein is CASSISTGQRNTEAFF. CDR3 sequence (DNA): TGTGCCAGTAGTATATCCACCGGACAGAGAAACACTGAAGCTTTCTTT. Together with reference TRBV19 and TRBJ1-1, the CDR3 gives the full variable domain: DGGITQSPKYLFRKEGQNVTLSCEQNLNHDAMYWYRQDPGQGLRLIYYSQIVNDFQKGDIAEGYSVSREKKESFPLTVTSAQKNPTAFYLCASSISTGQRNTEAFFGQGTRLTVV.

The CDR3 nucleotides are TGTGCCAGCAGCCAAGAGCCTAGCGGCTCCTACAATGAGCAGTTCTTC. Translated: CASSQEPSGSYNEQFF. The chain couples TRBV4-2 to TRBJ2-1; 7 positions match TRBD2. The CDR3 extends over 16 amino acids. Losses at the gene ends were 0 bases for V and 0 bases for J; bases not matched to a gene: 2. CDR1 is LGHNA, CDR2 YNFKEQ, per germline.

The rearrangement links TRBV10-2 to TRBJ1-2; a possible D gene is TRBD1 (5 bases). Trimming pared 7 bases from V and 8 bases from J, leaving 29 bases between. This CDR3 is built from 17 residues. CDR1 and CDR2 (germline): WSHSY, SAAADI. CDR3 residues: CASNRWVGNGGDVGYTF. CDR3 in DNA: TGCGCCAGCAACCGTTGGGTGGGAAATGGGGGGGATGTCGGCTACACCTTC.

The chain is built from TRBV10-3 and TRBJ1-2; 8 bases are shared with TRBD1. This CDR3 is 13 amino acids long. The V gene end was trimmed by 6 bases and the J gene end by 8 bases; junction bases not matched to a gene: 8. The germline V gene has CDR1 ENHRY and CDR2 SYGVKD. The DNA for the CDR3 is TGTGCCATCAGCGGACAGGGACATGCAGGCTACACCTTC. It yields the protein CAISGQGHAGYTF.

This sequence joins TRBV28 and TRBJ2-2; TRBD1 might be the D (5 bases). The CDR3 has 17 amino acids. Trimming removed 3 bases from V and 0 bases from J, with 14 bases in between. CDR1 and CDR2 (germline): MDHEN, SYDVKM. CDR3 coding DNA: TGTGCCAGCAGTTTCCGGACAATTTCCCCGAACACCGGGGAGCTGTTTTTT. Amino acids: CASSFRTISPNTGELFF. The whole variable domain, remainder taken from reference TRBV28 and TRBJ2-2, is DVKVTQSSRYLVKRTGEKVFLECVQDMDHENMFWYRQDPGLGLRLIYFSYDVKMKEKGDIPEGYSVSREKKERFSLILESASTNQTSMYLCASSFRTISPNTGELFFGEGSRLTVL.